A selection of T cell receptor beta chains follows, all from one sample in a study of OX40 agonist ivuxolimab in advanced cancers. Libraries were prepared by immunoSEQ multiplex PCR; TCRdb keeps only in-frame clonotypes and omits some of them. The sample shows 60,000 to 75,000 clones, around 82% of them seen only once. The sequencing used CD4+ or CD8+ T cells sorted from blood, collected in a trial of the OX40 agonist ivuxolimab. These receptors originate from an adult with an advanced solid tumor such as melanoma, head and neck, liver or kidney cancer. The CDR3 runs from the conserved cysteine through the conserved F or W. The D gene is left open where the match is weak. Size is stated for part of the rows, as once, few or many counts, or as a class when the clone is expanded.

TRBV7-9	NA	NA	TRBJ1-3	TGTGCCAGCAGCTTGGGGACGGGCTCTGGAAACACCATATATTTT	CASSLGTGSGNTIYF
TRBV7-9	NA	NA	TRBJ1-2	TGTGCCAGCAGCTTAGTGAGCGGAAGATCCTATGGCTACACCTTC	CASSLVSGRSYGYTF
TRBV12-5	NA	NA	TRBJ2-7	TGTGCTAGTGGTTCCTCAGGTGGGTACGAGCAGTACTTC	CASGSSGGYEQYF
TRBV29-1	NA	TRBD1	TRBJ2-1	TGCAGCGGAGAGGGACAGGGGAACAATGAGCAGTTCTTC	CSGEGQGNNEQFF
TRBV18	once	NA	TRBJ1-5	TGTGCCAGCTCACCCCTCAGGGACCAGCCCCAGCATTTT	CASSPLRDQPQHF
TRBV5-6	NA	TRBD2	TRBJ2-1	TGTGCCAGCAGCTTACGGGGGGGAGTAGTCTACAATGAGCAGTTCTTC	CASSLRGGVVYNEQFF
TRBV15	NA	NA	TRBJ2-6	TGTGCCACCAGCAGAGATGCGGCTGGGGCCAACGTCCTGACTTTC	CATSRDAAGANVLTF
TRBV10-1	NA	NA	TRBJ1-3	TGCGCCAGCAGTGAGTCGAGTAGGGCCGCTCCAGAAACCATATATTTT	CASSESSRAAPETIYF
TRBV7-9	NA	NA	TRBJ1-4	TGTGCCAGCAGCTTTAAAACGCCAACTAATGAAAAACTGTTTTTT	CASSFKTPTNEKLFF
TRBV4-3	NA	TRBD2	TRBJ2-3	TGCGCCAGCAGCCAAGTACTAGCGGGATCCCTCACAGATACGCAGTATTTT	CASSQVLAGSLTDTQYF
TRBV5-6	few	TRBD1	TRBJ2-1	TGTGCCAGCAGCTTGGTAGGGGGCGCGAGATACAATGAGCAGTTCTTC	CASSLVGGARYNEQFF
TRBV4-2	NA	TRBD1	TRBJ2-7	TGTGCCAGCAGCCAAGTGGGACAGGGGGCCCCCTACGAGCAGTACTTC	CASSQVGQGAPYEQYF
TRBV10-1	NA	TRBD1	TRBJ1-5	TGCGCCACCTCGGACAGGAGGAGCAATCAGCCCCAGCATTTT	CATSDRRSNQPQHF
TRBV10-3	NA	TRBD1	TRBJ2-1	TGTGCCATCAGTGTGGGGACAGGGGGCATTTATGAGCAGTTCTTC	CAISVGTGGIYEQFF
TRBV5-3	NA	TRBD1	TRBJ2-2	TGTGCCAGAAGCTTGGAGAACGGGACAGTTCTCACCGGGGAGCTGTTTTTT	CARSLENGTVLTGELFF
TRBV6-6	NA	TRBD1	TRBJ2-7	TGTGCCAGCAAAAGGACAGGGGGCGCCTACGAGCAGTACTTC	CASKRTGGAYEQYF
TRBV10-3	NA	TRBD2	TRBJ2-7	TGTGCCATCAGTGAGTTCAGCGGGGGACCTTACGAGCAGTACTTC	CAISEFSGGPYEQYF
TRBV2	NA	NA	TRBJ1-5	TGTGCCAGCAGTAGGATAGGGACACCTCTTGGGCAGCCCCAGCATTTT	CASSRIGTPLGQPQHF
TRBV19	once	NA	TRBJ2-1	TGTGCCAGTAGTCCCTTGCACAATGAGCAGTTCTTC	CASSPLHNEQFF
TRBV2	NA	NA	TRBJ1-1	TGTGCCAGCAGTGTTATTATGATGAACACTGAAGCTTTCTTT	CASSVIMMNTEAFF
TRBV4-1	once	TRBD2	TRBJ2-1	TGCGCCAGCAGCTCTCTACTAGCGACCTACAATGAGCAGTTCTTC	CASSSLLATYNEQFF
TRBV19	NA	TRBD1	TRBJ1-5	TGTGCCAGTAGGCGTTCGACGGGACAGGGTATGAAGCCCCAGCATTTT	CASRRSTGQGMKPQHF
TRBV9	NA	NA	TRBJ2-7	TGTGCCAGCAGCGTAGGCCTAGTGGGGGACGAGCAGTACTTC	CASSVGLVGDEQYF
TRBV5-4	NA	NA	TRBJ1-3	TGTGCCAGCAGCGTGGACAGACTCTCTGGAAACACCATATATTTT	CASSVDRLSGNTIYF
TRBV2	NA	NA	TRBJ2-3	TGTGCCAGCAGTCGTTTTCAGGGAACTGGAACGACTAGCACAGATACGCAGTATTTT	CASSRFQGTGTTSTDTQYF
TRBV15	NA	NA	TRBJ2-2	TGTGCCACCAGCTTAAAAACGGGAACCCTGGAGCTGTTTTTT	CATSLKTGTLELFF
TRBV5-1	NA	TRBD1	TRBJ2-3	TGCGCCAGCAGCTTGGCCACAGGGGGCGTCGGCACAGATACGCAGTATTTT	CASSLATGGVGTDTQYF
TRBV7-9	once	NA	TRBJ2-2	TGTGCCAGCAGCTTAGGACAGGCCACCGGGGAGCTGTTTTTT	CASSLGQATGELFF
TRBV28	NA	NA	TRBJ2-2	TGTGCCAGCAGTTTATCGGCTAGAGCGAACACCGGGGAGCTGTTTTTT	CASSLSARANTGELFF
TRBV19	NA	NA	TRBJ1-5	TGTGCCAGTCGACCAACAGCACCCTATAGCAATCAGCCCCAGCATTTT	CASRPTAPYSNQPQHF
TRBV11-2	few	NA	TRBJ2-5	TGTGCCAGCAGCTTAGCCGGGACAAGACAGACCCAGTACTTC	CASSLAGTRQTQYF
TRBV6-4	NA	TRBD2	TRBJ2-1	TGTGCCAGCAGTATCGGACTAGCGGGAGGGCTCAATGAGCAGTTCTTC	CASSIGLAGGLNEQFF
TRBV30	NA	NA	TRBJ1-1	TGTGCCTGGAGTGTAGGATCGTCCACTGAAGCTTTCTTT	CAWSVGSSTEAFF
TRBV7-8	few	TRBD1	TRBJ2-7	TGTGCCAGCAGCTTGGTGGACAGGGGTCCCTACGAGCAGTACTTC	CASSLVDRGPYEQYF
TRBV5-1	NA	NA	TRBJ1-1	TGCGCCAGCAGCTTGAAGGGTAGGGAAGCTGAAGCTTTCTTT	CASSLKGREAEAFF
TRBV7-9	few	NA	TRBJ2-2	TGTGCCAGCAGCTTAAACTCGAACACCGGGGAGCTGTTTTTT	CASSLNSNTGELFF
TRBV4-1	NA	NA	TRBJ1-5	TGCGCCAGCAGCCAAGAACACGCAGGGAGGACCTCCAGCAATCAGCCCCAGCATTTT	CASSQEHAGRTSSNQPQHF
TRBV28	NA	TRBD1	TRBJ2-7	TGTGCCAGCAGGACAGGGTTGGGCGAGCAGTACTTC	CASRTGLGEQYF
TRBV5-1	NA	TRBD1	TRBJ1-1	TGCGCCAGCAGCTTGGAAGGGACAGGGGGCACTGAAGCTTTCTTT	CASSLEGTGGTEAFF
TRBV5-6	few	TRBD2	TRBJ2-1	TGTGCCAGCAGCTTGGTAACTAGCGGGGGCAATGAGCAGTTCTTC	CASSLVTSGGNEQFF
TRBV2	NA	NA	TRBJ1-1	TGTGCCAGCAGTGAGGCCCGGAACACTGAAGCTTTCTTT	CASSEARNTEAFF
TRBV9	few	NA	TRBJ1-2	TGTGCCAGCAGCTTCACAGGGCAAGGCTATGGCTACACCTTC	CASSFTGQGYGYTF
TRBV5-1	NA	TRBD2	TRBJ2-3	TGCGCCAGCAGCTTGCAGGGACTAGACTTCACAGATACGCAGTATTTT	CASSLQGLDFTDTQYF
TRBV11-3	NA	NA	TRBJ2-3	TGTGCCAGCCAGGGGGGACGATTTTCAGATACGCAGTATTTT	CASQGGRFSDTQYF
TRBV9	NA	NA	TRBJ2-7	TGTGCCAGCTCCCAACAGGGAACTCTGGGTGGCGAGCAGTACTTC	CASSQQGTLGGEQYF